This note documents a single TCR beta chain sequence. The data derive from a study of blood T cell repertoires in COVID-19. Profiling relied on immunoSEQ multiplex PCR, and the TCRdb table lists in-frame clones only, not all of them. Here the sample spans 65,000 to 75,000 clones, about 88% being singletons. The trim removed 5 bases at V and 0 bases at J, leaving 4 bases unmatched. Germline values: CDR1 SGHAT, CDR2 FQNNGV. This CDR3 is 14 amino acids long. The chain is built from TRBV11-2 and TRBJ2-7; TRBD1 matches 7 bases. The sample consisted of peripheral blood. This receptor was taken from a woman in her fifties or sixties with active COVID-19. CDR3 bases: TGTGCCAGCAGCGTGGGACAGAGCTCCTACGAGCAGTACTTC. Its protein is CASSVGQSSYEQYF. Full variable domain (missing parts from reference TRBV11-2 and TRBJ2-7): EAGVAQSPRYKIIEKRQSVAFWCNPISGHATLYWYQQILGQGPKLLIQFQNNGVVDDSQLPKDRFSAERLKGVDSTLKIQPAKLEDSAVYLCASSVGQSSYEQYFGPGTRLTVT.